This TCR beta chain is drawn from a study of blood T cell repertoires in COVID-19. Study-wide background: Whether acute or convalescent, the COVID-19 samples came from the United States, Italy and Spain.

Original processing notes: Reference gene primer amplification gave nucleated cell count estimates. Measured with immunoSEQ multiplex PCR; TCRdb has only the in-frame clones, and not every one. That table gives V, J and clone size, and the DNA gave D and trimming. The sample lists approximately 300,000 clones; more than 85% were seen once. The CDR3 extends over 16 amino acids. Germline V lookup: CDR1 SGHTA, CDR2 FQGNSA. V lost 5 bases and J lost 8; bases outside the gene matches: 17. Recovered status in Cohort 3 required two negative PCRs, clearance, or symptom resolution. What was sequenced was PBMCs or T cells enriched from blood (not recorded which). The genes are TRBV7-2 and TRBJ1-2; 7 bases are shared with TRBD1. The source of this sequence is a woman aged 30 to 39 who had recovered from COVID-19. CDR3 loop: CASSQIPGQSNKGYTF. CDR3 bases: TGTGCCAGCAGCCAAATCCCGGGACAGTCGAACAAAGGCTACACCTTC.